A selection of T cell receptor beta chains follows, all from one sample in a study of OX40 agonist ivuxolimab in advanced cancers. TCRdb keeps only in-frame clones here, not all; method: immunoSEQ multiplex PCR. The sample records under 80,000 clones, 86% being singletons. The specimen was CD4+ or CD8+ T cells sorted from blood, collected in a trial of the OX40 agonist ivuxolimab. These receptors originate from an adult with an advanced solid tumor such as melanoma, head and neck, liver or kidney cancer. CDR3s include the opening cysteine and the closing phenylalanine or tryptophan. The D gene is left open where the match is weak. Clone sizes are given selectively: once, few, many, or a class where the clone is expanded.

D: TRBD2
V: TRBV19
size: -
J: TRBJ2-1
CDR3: CASKHLAGDDEQFF
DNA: TGTGCCAGTAAACACCTAGCGGGAGACGATGAGCAGTTCTTC

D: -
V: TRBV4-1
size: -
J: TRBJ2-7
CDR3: CASSHPGHQQYF
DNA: TGCGCCAGCAGCCATCCCGGGCACCAGCAGTACTTC

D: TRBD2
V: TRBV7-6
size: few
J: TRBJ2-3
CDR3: CASSLVGLASDTQYF
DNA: TGTGCCAGCAGCTTAGTAGGACTAGCGTCTGATACGCAGTATTTT

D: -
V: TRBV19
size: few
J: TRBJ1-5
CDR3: CATLKGLGQPQHF
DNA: TGTGCCACCCTGAAGGGGCTGGGGCAGCCCCAGCATTTT

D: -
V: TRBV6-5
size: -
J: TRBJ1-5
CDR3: CASSYGSSYQPQHF
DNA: TGTGCCAGCAGTTACGGGTCCTCCTATCAGCCCCAGCATTTT

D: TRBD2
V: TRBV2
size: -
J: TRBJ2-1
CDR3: CASRRLAGATYNEQFF
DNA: TGTGCCAGCAGACGACTAGCGGGGGCCACCTACAATGAGCAGTTCTTC

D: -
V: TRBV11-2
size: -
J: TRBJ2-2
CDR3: CASSPQAGTGELFF
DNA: TGTGCCAGCAGCCCCCAGGCGGGCACCGGGGAGCTGTTTTTT

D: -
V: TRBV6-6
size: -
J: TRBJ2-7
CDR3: CASRPGQGGPPPYF
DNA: TGTGCCAGCAGACCCGGACAGGGAGGGCCCCCGCCGTACTTC

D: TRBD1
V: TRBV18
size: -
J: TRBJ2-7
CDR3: CASSPDRGPYEQYF
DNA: TGTGCCAGCTCACCAGACAGGGGACCCTACGAGCAGTACTTC

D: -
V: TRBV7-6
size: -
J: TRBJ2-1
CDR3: CASSLEVEQFF
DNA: TGTGCCAGCAGCTTAGAGGTTGAGCAGTTCTTC

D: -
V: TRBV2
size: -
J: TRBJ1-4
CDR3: CASSRGEKLFF
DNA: TGTGCCAGCTCACGGGGTGAAAAACTGTTTTTT

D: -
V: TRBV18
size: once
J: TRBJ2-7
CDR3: CASSPLRRGQYEQYF
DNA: TGTGCCAGCTCACCTCTACGACGTGGGCAGTACGAGCAGTACTTC

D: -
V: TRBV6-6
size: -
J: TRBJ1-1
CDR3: CASSRQGRDTEAFF
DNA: TGTGCCAGCAGCCGCCAGGGGAGGGACACTGAAGCTTTCTTT

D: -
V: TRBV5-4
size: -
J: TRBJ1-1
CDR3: CASSLNHFTEAFF
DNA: TGTGCCAGCAGCTTGAATCATTTCACTGAAGCTTTCTTT

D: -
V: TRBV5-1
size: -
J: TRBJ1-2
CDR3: CASSGAGFEGYTF
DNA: TGCGCCAGCAGTGGGGCCGGATTCGAGGGCTACACCTTC